These 30 T cell receptor beta chains share one sample of origin, sequenced in a study of blood T cell repertoires in COVID-19. Measured with immunoSEQ multiplex PCR; TCRdb has only the in-frame clones, and not every one. Among some 76,000 clones listed, about 93% were seen once. Source material: peripheral blood. The receptors were sampled from a human donor in a cohort sampled during active COVID-19.

This chain joins TRBV7-9 and TRBJ2-5; tentative D call: TRBD1 (6 bases). CDR1 and CDR2 (germline): SEHNR, FQNEAQ (reference sequence). V lost 3 bases to trimming and J lost 2 bases, with 10 bases between them. The CDR3 has 14 residues. Here the CDR3 reads CASSFFRGQETQYF. In DNA form, the CDR3 reads TGTGCCAGCAGCTTTTTTAGGGGGCAAGAGACCCAGTACTTC.

V is TRBV5-6 and J is TRBJ2-4; no firm D call. The CDR3 sequence is 13 residues long. The germline V gene has CDR1 SGHDT and CDR2 YYEEEE. V lost 2 bases and J 8 bases, leaving 11 bases between the germline ends. CDR3 protein: CASSFPSSDIQYF. CDR3 in DNA: TGTGCCAGCAGCTTTCCGTCTTCGGACATTCAGTACTTC.

This chain joins TRBV3-1 (or the pseudogene TRBV3-2) and TRBJ2-2; D unclear. The CDR3 covers 12 residues. The V and J ends lost 1 base and 6 bases respectively, with 3 bases between them. Per the germline V gene, CDR1 is LGHDT and CDR2 is YNNKEL (reference sequence). CDR3 in DNA: TGTGCCAGCAGCCAAGTCGCCGGGGAGCTGTTTTTT. It is translated as CASSQVAGELFF.

The chain has TRBV18 and TRBJ1-3; 7 bases agree with TRBD1. V lost 2 bases and J lost 0; bases outside the gene matches: 7. The CDR3 is 17 amino acids. Germline V lookup: CDR1 KGHSH, CDR2 LQKENI. The CDR3 is CASSPVGGTASGNTIYF. The CDR3 bases are TGTGCCAGCTCACCAGTCGGCGGGACAGCCTCTGGAAACACCATATATTTT.

A few counts support this clone. V usage is TRBV27 and J usage is TRBJ2-7; 7 bases are shared with TRBD2. V lost 4 bases to trimming and J lost 2 bases; unmatched junction nucleotides: 2. Germline loops: CDR1 MNHEY, CDR2 SMNVEV (reference sequence). The CDR3 is 13 residues long. The CDR3 loop is CASSSGTTYEQYF. CDR3 DNA: TGTGCCAGCAGTTCTGGGACTACCTACGAGCAGTACTTC.

The chain uses TRBV5-1 and TRBJ2-3; D gene ambiguous. Germline V gene sequence: CDR1 SGHRS, CDR2 YFSETQ. The CDR3 spans 14 residues. Trimming left V 4 bases short and J 2 bases short, with 11 bases between. The CDR3 DNA sequence: TGCGCCAGCAGCCCCGGGTTTTACACAGATACGCAGTATTTT. Translated, it gives CASSPGFYTDTQYF.

This clone showed up just once. The rearrangement uses TRBV6-6 and TRBJ2-5, with D hard to call. Trimming pared 7 bases from V and 2 bases from J, leaving 5 bases between. Germline V gives CDR1 MNHNY, CDR2 SVGAGI (reference sequence). CDR3 length: 11 residues. The CDR3 DNA is TGTGCCAGCACTATTCAAGAGACCCAGTACTTC. This codes for CASTIQETQYF.

The chain links TRBV18 to TRBJ1-4; D may be TRBD1 (6 bases). Deletions cut 4 bases from V and 8 bases from J, with 11 bases between. Germline V gene data show CDR1 as KGHSH and CDR2 as LQKENI. The CDR3 sequence is 13 residues long. The DNA of the CDR3 is TGTGCCAGCTCACAGGGGGAAGGCGAAAAACTGTTTTTT. The encoded protein is CASSQGEGEKLFF.

The chain links TRBV7-6 to TRBJ1-6, with TRBD1 as a possible D gene (5 bases). V lost 0 bases to trimming and J lost 10 bases, with 13 bases between them. This CDR3 has 15 amino acids. Germline loops: CDR1 SGHVS, CDR2 FNYEAQ. This CDR3 reads CASSLASGPSSPLHF. The CDR3 DNA reads TGTGCCAGCAGCTTAGCGTCAGGGCCCTCCTCACCCCTCCACTTT.

This rearrangement joins TRBV2 to TRBJ1-2; D unresolved. The CDR3 has 13 residues. CDR1 is SNHLY and CDR2 is FYNNEI in the germline V gene. V dropped 2 bases and J dropped 4 bases, with 8 bases sitting between them. CDR3 in amino acids: CASSEYGSYGYTF. The CDR3 DNA reads as TGTGCCAGCAGTGAATATGGCTCCTATGGCTACACCTTC.

The chain carries TRBV6-5 and TRBJ1-4; the D gene is possibly TRBD1 (6 bases). Per germline, CDR1 MNHEY and CDR2 SVGAGI. CDR3 length: 13 amino acids. Trimming took off 6 bases at V and 8 bases at J, with 13 bases between the two ends. Here the CDR3 reads CASSHRAWEKLFF. In DNA, the CDR3 is TGTGCCAGCAGCCACAGGGCCTGGGAAAAACTGTTTTTT.

The CDR3 DNA is TGTGCCAGCATAAATAATAGGAGAAACTACGAGCAGTACTTC. As protein: CASINNRRNYEQYF. The chain joins TRBV6-5 to TRBJ2-7; D is undetermined. CDR3 size: 14 residues. Germline V gives CDR1 MNHEY, CDR2 SVGAGI. V was clipped by 7 bases and J by 3 bases, with 16 bases between them.

The CDR3 sequence: CSVGAGVGNTEAFF. The CDR3 bases are TGCAGCGTTGGTGCAGGGGTAGGGAACACTGAAGCTTTCTTT. V is TRBV29-1 and J is TRBJ1-1; D is possibly TRBD1 (6 bases). The V gene lost 4 bases and the J gene lost 1 base, with 13 bases spanning the gap. Germline V gives CDR1 SQVTM, CDR2 ANQGSEA. The CDR3 loop spans 14 amino acids.

This sequence joins TRBV5-1 and TRBJ2-2, with D unresolved. Germline V gene sequence: CDR1 SGHRS, CDR2 YFSETQ. V was shortened by 10 bases and J by 7 bases, with 20 bases between the two germline ends. The CDR3 is made up of 14 amino acids. The CDR3 loop is CASTLLSNGGELFF. CDR3 DNA sequence: TGCGCCTCTACCCTTCTAAGCAATGGCGGGGAGCTGTTTTTT.

The genes are TRBV7-2 and TRBJ2-7; 8 bases agree with TRBD1. Trimming removed 1 base from V and 5 bases from J; junction bases left unmatched: 4. Per the germline V gene, CDR1 is SGHTA and CDR2 is FQGNSA. This CDR3 is 14 amino acids long. CDR3 protein: CASSLGMTGDEQYF. The CDR3 nucleotides are TGTGCCAGCAGCTTAGGGATGACAGGGGACGAGCAGTACTTC.

This sequence joins TRBV3-1 (or the pseudogene TRBV3-2) and TRBJ1-1; maybe TRBD1 (5 bases). The length of the CDR3 is 14 residues. CDR1 LGHDT and CDR2 YNNKEL come from the germline V gene (reference sequence). Trimming took 1 base from V and 10 from J, leaving 16 bases between them. CDR3 loop: CASSQGDRGSVAFF. As DNA, the CDR3 is TGTGCCAGCAGCCAAGGGGATAGGGGCTCCGTAGCTTTCTTT.

To note about this clone: At the DNA level, this CDR3 is encoded by other sequences in the same sample as well. This chain uses TRBV3-1 (or the pseudogene TRBV3-2) with TRBJ1-3; 8 positions agree with TRBD1. The germline V gene encodes CDR1 LGHDT and CDR2 YNNKEL (reference sequence). This CDR3 spans 15 amino acids. V lost 1 base and J lost 4; bases outside the gene matches: 3. The CDR3 protein is CASSQVTGVGNTIYF. CDR3 DNA sequence: TGTGCCAGCAGCCAAGTGACAGGGGTAGGAAACACCATATATTTT.

The sample holds one count of this clone. CDR3 protein: CASSRGLATLTGELFF. Here the CDR3 DNA reads TGTGCCAGCAGCCGGGGACTAGCGACCTTAACCGGGGAGCTGTTTTTT. This chain uses TRBV3-1 (or the pseudogene TRBV3-2) with TRBJ2-2; 10 bases align to TRBD2. CDR1 LGHDT and CDR2 YNNKEL come from the germline V gene (reference sequence). The CDR3 loop spans 16 amino acids. The V gene end was trimmed by 4 bases and the J gene end by 5 bases; junction bases not matched to a gene: 7.

The chain uses TRBV5-6 and TRBJ1-1; D is uncertain. Trimming removed 4 bases from V and 3 bases from J, with 10 bases in between. The CDR3 is 13 amino acids. Germline CDR1 SGHDT, CDR2 YYEEEE. The CDR3 bases are TGTGCCAGCAGCGCCCCACCGGACACTGAAGCTTTCTTT. Translating it yields CASSAPPDTEAFF.

This chain links TRBV27 with TRBJ2-7, with D maybe TRBD1 (5 bases). Germline CDR1 MNHEY, CDR2 SMNVEV (reference sequence). The CDR3 spans 14 residues. V was shortened by 2 bases and J by 0 bases, with 8 bases between the two germline ends. The CDR3 reads CASSLRQGSYEQYF. CDR3 DNA: TGTGCCAGCAGTTTACGGCAGGGCTCCTACGAGCAGTACTTC.

This clone came up once. The rearrangement links TRBV30 to TRBJ1-3; D is perhaps TRBD1 (5 bases). In germline, CDR1 is GTSNPN, CDR2 SVGIG (reference sequence). The CDR3 is 18 residues long. Trimming removed 4 bases from V and 0 bases from J, with 22 bases in between. CDR3 sequence reads: CAWIPTGLLISSGNTIYF. The DNA for the CDR3 is TGTGCCTGGATCCCTACAGGCCTCCTTATTTCCTCTGGAAACACCATATATTTT.

The genes are TRBV2 and TRBJ2-1, with 7 nucleotides matching TRBD1. J lost 5 bases, V lost 6 bases, and 4 bases had no gene match. CDR3 size: 13 residues. Germline V gives CDR1 SNHLY, CDR2 FYNNEI. In DNA, the CDR3 is TGTGCCAGCAGCGCACAGGGGCACAATGAGCAGTTCTTC. This gives the protein CASSAQGHNEQFF.

This chain joins TRBV1 and TRBJ2-7; the table names TRBD2, a call not compared with the DNA. TRBV1 is termed a pseudogene. The CDR3 spans 16 residues. For the CDR3, the DNA is TGCACCAGCAGCCAATTAAAGCGGGGGGGCATTTTGGAGCAGTACTTC. As protein: CTSSQLKRGGILEQYF.

The V gene is TRBV15, the J gene TRBJ2-1; 7 bases are a match to TRBD1. With 1 base clipped from V and 1 base from J, the junction kept 7 bases outside the gene matches. Germline loops: CDR1 LNHNV, CDR2 YYDKDF (reference sequence). CDR3 length equals 17 residues. The DNA for the CDR3 is TGTGCCACCAGCAGAGGACCTGGGACAGTTTCCTACAATGAGCAGTTCTTC. Translation: CATSRGPGTVSYNEQFF.

This clone was seen just once. At one of its ends the junction is not consistent with the germline gene, which may arise from a read error. The chain couples TRBV5-6 to TRBJ2-3, with 7 bases identical to TRBD1. CDR1 is SGHDT, CDR2 YYEEEE, per germline. The CDR3 is made up of 16 amino acids. CDR3 DNA: TGTGCCAGCAGCCTGGCGCTGGACAGGTACACAAATACGCAGTATTTT. This encodes CASSLALDRYTNTQYF.

The CDR3 loop reads CASSLRGLGDIQYF. CDR3 bases: TGTGCCAGCAGCTTAAGGGGGCTCGGTGACATTCAGTACTTC. This rearrangement joins TRBV11-2 to TRBJ2-4; 7 bases agree with TRBD1. Unmatched junction bases numbered 6, after V lost 2 bases and J lost 8 bases. The CDR3 runs 14 residues. CDR1 and CDR2 (germline): SGHAT, FQNNGV.

V is TRBV5-6 and J is TRBJ2-1, with 10 bases fitting TRBD1. The junction had 11 bases not matched to a gene; V was cut back by 5 bases and J by 0 bases. CDR3 size: 18 residues. Germline CDR1 SGHDT, CDR2 YYEEEE. Written as DNA, the CDR3 is TGTGCCAGCAGTCCCGGGACAGGGGACTTGAGCTCCTACAATGAGCAGTTCTTC. Amino acid sequence: CASSPGTGDLSSYNEQFF.

This clone was seen just once. J is TRBJ1-5 and V is TRBV5-3; the D is unclear. TRBV5-3 is reported as an ORF; its role is uncertain. The V end lost 4 bases, the J end lost 11 bases, and 22 bases lay between the germline ends. The CDR3 sequence is 15 residues long. In nucleotides, the CDR3 is TGTGCCAGAAGCACTGGTGGGCTTACCCTGTATGCCCAGCATTTT. Its protein product is CARSTGGLTLYAQHF.

This clone was picked up a small number of times. The rearrangement joins TRBV7-9 to TRBJ1-5; D is unresolved. This CDR3 spans 14 amino acids. CDR1 and CDR2 (germline): SEHNR, FQNEAQ (reference sequence). V lost 1 base and J 0 bases, leaving 4 bases between the germline ends. The CDR3 loop is CASSLGNSNQPQHF. The CDR3 nucleotides are TGTGCCAGCAGCTTAGGTAATAGCAATCAGCCCCAGCATTTT.

The chain has TRBV6-5 and TRBJ1-6; TRBD1 matches at 8 bases. The junction had 8 bases not matched to a gene; V was cut back by 4 bases and J by 9 bases. Per the germline V gene, CDR1 is MNHEY and CDR2 is SVGAGI. There are 15 residues in the CDR3. The CDR3 bases are TGTGCCAGCAGTTCCTCAGGACAGGGAAGTTCACCCCTCCACTTT. As protein: CASSSSGQGSSPLHF.